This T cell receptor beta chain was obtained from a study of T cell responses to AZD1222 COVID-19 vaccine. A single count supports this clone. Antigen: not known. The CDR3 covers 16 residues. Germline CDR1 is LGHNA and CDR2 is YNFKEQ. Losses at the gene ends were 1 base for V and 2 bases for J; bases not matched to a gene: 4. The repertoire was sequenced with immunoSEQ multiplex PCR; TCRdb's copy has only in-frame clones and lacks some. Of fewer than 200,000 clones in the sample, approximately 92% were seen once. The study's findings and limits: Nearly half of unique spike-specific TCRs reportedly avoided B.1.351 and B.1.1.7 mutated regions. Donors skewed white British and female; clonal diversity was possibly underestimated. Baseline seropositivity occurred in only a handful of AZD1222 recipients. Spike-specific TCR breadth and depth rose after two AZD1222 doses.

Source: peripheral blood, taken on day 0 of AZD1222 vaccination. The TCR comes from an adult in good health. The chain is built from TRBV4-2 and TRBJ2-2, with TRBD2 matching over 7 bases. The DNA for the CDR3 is TGTGCCAGCAGCCAAGGGCTAGCGGATAACACCGGGGAGCTGTTTTTT. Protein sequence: CASSQGLADNTGELFF.